This T cell receptor beta chain originates from a study of OX40 agonist ivuxolimab in advanced cancers. Turning to this clone: Its cognate antigen is unknown.

Clones were read by immunoSEQ multiplex PCR, and TCRdb kept only the in-frame ones, dropping some. The sample shows about 32,000 clones, around nine tenths of them seen only once. Study-level results: People who partly responded at 0.1-3.0 mg/kg had some of the least clonal expansion seen.

This clonotype was obtained from an adult with an advanced solid tumor such as melanoma, head and neck, liver or kidney cancer. Material: CD4+ or CD8+ T cells sorted from blood, obtained in a trial of the OX40 agonist ivuxolimab.

The CDR3 here is CASSLYPGTYNEQFF. In DNA form, the CDR3 reads TGTGCCAGCAGTTTATACCCAGGGACCTACAATGAGCAGTTCTTC. The chain is built from TRBV27 and TRBJ2-1, with D maybe TRBD1 (5 bases). There are 15 residues in the CDR3. Germline loops: CDR1 MNHEY, CDR2 SMNVEV (reference sequence). Trimming stripped 1 base from V and 2 bases from J, with 9 bases between.